A single sample is the source of the 21 T cell receptor beta chains below, sequenced in a study of TIL therapy for anti-PD-1-resistant metastatic lung cancer. Noted time point: pre-treatment sample, taken before nivolumab and TIL therapy. The tumor samples were excised metastases, mostly pleural nodules or supraclavicular lymph nodes. The immunoSEQ assay was v3. This table comes from immunoSEQ multiplex PCR, and its TCRdb copy is limited to in-frame clones, with some not included. The sample carries some 26,000 clones, roughly two thirds recorded once. The source material was tumor tissue, sampled at baseline. These receptors originate from a woman aged 30-85 years with non-small cell lung cancer.

The chain couples TRBV2 to TRBJ1-2, with unresolved D. The CDR3 length is 13 residues. V shed 0 bases and J shed 8 bases, with 10 bases lying between them. Germline V CDR1 and CDR2: SNHLY, FYNNEI. The chain's CDR3 is CASSEALLGGYTF. The CDR3 nucleotides read TGTGCCAGCAGTGAAGCGCTTCTGGGGGGCTACACCTTC.

This clone was observed a few times. The chain employs TRBV2 and TRBJ1-2, with unresolved D. Germline CDR1 SNHLY, CDR2 FYNNEI. The CDR3 is 13 amino acids. Trimming cost V 5 bases and J 4 bases, with 11 bases left between them. CDR3 coding DNA: TGTGCCAGCAGTTCGGACGGAACCTATGGCTACACCTTC. It yields the protein CASSSDGTYGYTF. The full variable domain, rest sourced from reference TRBV2 and TRBJ1-2, is EPEVTQTPSHQVTQMGQEVILRCVPISNHLYFYWYRQILGQKVEFLVSFYNNEISEKSEIFDDQFSVERPDGSNFTLKIRSTKLEDSAMYFCASSSDGTYGYTFGSGTRLTVV.

The CDR3 region is CAWSAGLGVDEQYF. CDR3 in DNA: TGTGCCTGGAGTGCAGGACTAGGTGTCGACGAGCAGTACTTC. The rearrangement joins TRBV30 to TRBJ2-7; 7 bases align to TRBD2. CDR1 is GTSNPN, CDR2 SVGIG, per germline (reference sequence). The junction had 8 bases not matched to a gene; V was cut back by 1 base and J by 5 bases. The length of the CDR3 is 14 residues.

V gene TRBV5-4 combines with J gene TRBJ1-1, with 8 bases matching TRBD1. V lost 4 bases and J lost 8; bases outside the gene matches: 4. Germline CDR1 SGHNT, CDR2 YYREEE (reference sequence). The CDR3 sequence is 12 residues long. CDR3 coding DNA: TGTGCCAGCAGCCAGGGGGCATTGGAAGCTTTCTTT. Amino acid sequence: CASSQGALEAFF.

This sequence joins TRBV7-9 and TRBJ2-7; a weak D match, TRBD2 (5 bases). Per the germline V gene, CDR1 is SEHNR and CDR2 is FQNEAQ (reference sequence). CDR3 size: 14 residues. V was clipped by 0 bases and J by 3 bases, with 9 bases between them. Here the CDR3 reads CASSLAGVVYEQYF. The CDR3 DNA is TGTGCCAGCAGCTTAGCGGGAGTGGTCTACGAGCAGTACTTC.

This chain connects TRBV6-5 to TRBJ2-3, with D hard to call. V lost 4 bases, J lost 0 bases, and 8 bases lay in between. This CDR3 has 14 residues. CDR1 and CDR2 from the germline V gene are MNHEY and SVGAGI. The CDR3 DNA is TGTGCCAGCAGTTTCTCACCTAGCACAGATACGCAGTATTTT. Translating it yields CASSFSPSTDTQYF.

This clone was found a few times. V and J are TRBV27 and TRBJ2-7; D may be TRBD1 (5 bases). The germline CDR1 and CDR2 sequences are MNHEY and SMNVEV (reference sequence). The CDR3 has 15 amino acids. The V gene lost 5 bases and the J gene lost 0 bases, with 14 bases spanning the gap. The CDR3 sequence: CASSATPDSSYEQYF. Here the CDR3 DNA reads TGTGCCAGCAGTGCCACCCCCGACAGCTCCTACGAGCAGTACTTC.

The chain links TRBV5-1 to TRBJ2-5; D is ambiguous. Trimming stripped 4 bases from V and 2 bases from J, with 15 bases between. Looked up from germline, CDR1 is SGHRS and CDR2 is YFSETQ. The CDR3 totals 15 residues. In nucleotides, the CDR3 is TGCGCCAGCAGCCCATCCCGGCCGAATCAAGAGACCCAGTACTTC. Its translation: CASSPSRPNQETQYF.

The CDR3 region has the DNA TGTGCCAGCAGCTTGGGCGCGGCGAACACCGGGGAGCTGTTTTTT. Translated, it gives CASSLGAANTGELFF. The gene calls are TRBV5-6 and TRBJ2-2; D is unresolved. Trimming removed 0 bases from V and 0 bases from J, with 6 bases in between. CDR1 is SGHDT, CDR2 YYEEEE, per germline. The CDR3 sequence is 15 residues long. The full variable domain, completed using reference TRBV5-6 and TRBJ2-2, is DAGVTQSPTHLIKTRGQQVTLRCSPKSGHDTVSWYQQALGQGPQFIFQYYEEEERQRGNFPDRFSGHQFPNYSSELNVNALLLGDSALYLCASSLGAANTGELFFGEGSRLTVL.

This clone has a count of ten or more. The chain uses TRBV6-1 and TRBJ1-2; possible D gene TRBD1, 6 bases. CDR3 size: 15 residues. Trimming removed 5 bases at V and 4 bases at J, with 17 bases between. Germline CDR1 reads MNHNS; CDR2 reads SASEGT. CDR3 coding DNA: TGTGCCAGCAGTCCCGGACAGACCTCGCCCTATGGCTACACCTTC. This gives the protein CASSPGQTSPYGYTF.

The CDR3 region has the DNA TGTGCCAGCAGTGAACTCGGCAGGGCCGGACAAGAGACCCAGTACTTC. It specifies CASSELGRAGQETQYF. The rearrangement uses TRBV6-1 and TRBJ2-5; TRBD1 might be the D (5 bases). The V and J ends lost 2 bases and 2 bases respectively, with 15 bases between them. CDR1 and CDR2 (germline): MNHNS, SASEGT. The CDR3 extends over 16 amino acids.

The chain combines TRBV6-1 with TRBJ2-4, with D maybe TRBD1 (5 bases). Trimming pared 7 bases from V and 0 bases from J, leaving 13 bases between. The V gene's germline CDR1 is MNHNS and CDR2 SASEGT. This CDR3 region has 15 residues. The CDR3 DNA sequence: TGTGCCAGCAAGTCAGGGTCCGTAGCCAAAAACATTCAGTACTTC. Translating it yields CASKSGSVAKNIQYF.

The chain links TRBV5-4 to TRBJ2-7; weak D call: TRBD1 (5 bases). The CDR3 contains 14 residues. Germline CDR1 reads SGHNT; CDR2 reads YYREEE (reference sequence). V was trimmed by 4 bases and J by 6 bases, leaving 17 bases between them. The CDR3 sequence is CASSPDSLRVEQYF. The CDR3 DNA reads TGTGCCAGCAGCCCCGACTCCCTCAGGGTCGAGCAGTACTTC. The full variable domain, its missing parts supplied by reference TRBV5-4 and TRBJ2-7, is ETGVTQSPTHLIKTRGQQVTLRCSSQSGHNTVSWYQQALGQGPQFIFQYYREEENGRGNFPPRFSGLQFPNYSSELNVNALELDDSALYLCASSPDSLRVEQYFGPGTRLTVT.

This clone was counted between two and nine times. This chain links TRBV10-1 with TRBJ2-7; D uncertain. The CDR3 is 14 residues long. Trimming pared 3 bases from V and 0 bases from J, leaving 9 bases between. Germline CDR1 reads WNHNN; CDR2 reads SYGVQD (reference sequence). This CDR3 reads CASSDRVGSYEQYF. CDR3 in DNA: TGCGCCAGCAGTGACCGGGTTGGCTCCTACGAGCAGTACTTC.

The chain has TRBV5-1 and TRBJ2-3; 9 positions match TRBD2. This CDR3 region has 15 residues. CDR1 is SGHRS, CDR2 YFSETQ, per germline. With 4 bases clipped from V and 2 bases from J, the junction kept 5 bases outside the gene matches. This CDR3 reads CASSKTSGVTDTQYF. The CDR3 DNA reads TGCGCCAGCAGCAAGACTAGCGGAGTCACAGATACGCAGTATTTT.

The chain joins TRBV25-1 to TRBJ1-1; 8 bases fit TRBD1. The CDR3 extends over 15 amino acids. Per the germline V gene, CDR1 is MGHDK and CDR2 is SYGVNS. J was trimmed by 6 bases and V by 1 base; bases with no gene match: 7. In nucleotides, the CDR3 is TGTGCCAGCAGTGAATTGGACAGGGACGGTGCTGAAGCTTTCTTT. Protein product: CASSELDRDGAEAFF.

The chain links TRBV27 to TRBJ2-7, with D unclear. The CDR3 extends over 14 amino acids. The V end was cut by 5 bases, the J end by 6 bases, with 17 bases between. Germline CDR1 reads MNHEY; CDR2 reads SMNVEV (reference sequence). The CDR3 here is CASSPGPFGSEQYF. The DNA of the CDR3 is TGTGCCAGCAGTCCGGGCCCATTCGGCTCCGAGCAGTACTTC.

This chain connects TRBV5-6 to TRBJ2-7; TRBD2 aligns across 12 bases. V was pared by 3 bases and J by 6 bases, with 7 bases of the junction left unmatched. This CDR3 spans 15 amino acids. Germline V gene sequence: CDR1 SGHDT, CDR2 YYEEEE. Written as DNA, the CDR3 is TGTGCCAGCAGCTCCCGGACTAGCGGGGAACTCGAGCAGTACTTC. It specifies CASSSRTSGELEQYF.

The chain is built from TRBV5-4 and TRBJ2-1; the match to TRBD1 covers 9 bases. In germline, CDR1 is SGHNT, CDR2 YYREEE (reference sequence). Losses at the gene ends were 0 bases for V and 6 bases for J; bases not matched to a gene: 4. The CDR3 sequence is 15 residues long. Written as DNA, the CDR3 is TGTGCCAGCAGCTTGGTACAGGGGGCAGGCAATGAGCAGTTCTTC. Its protein is CASSLVQGAGNEQFF.

This clone has just a few counts. The gene calls are TRBV6-1 and TRBJ1-5; D call uncertain. CDR3 size: 13 residues. V lost 1 base and J lost 9, with 10 bases in between. CDR1 is MNHNS, CDR2 SASEGT, per germline. CDR3 residues: CASSEVSYAPQHF. Here the CDR3 DNA reads TGTGCCAGCAGTGAAGTAAGCTATGCGCCCCAGCATTTT.

This chain uses TRBV15 with TRBJ2-2; 7 bases are shared with TRBD2. V was clipped by 3 bases and J by 5 bases; unmatched bases: 18. Germline assignment: CDR1 LNHNV and CDR2 YYDKDF (reference sequence). The CDR3 loop spans 19 amino acids. In nucleotides, the CDR3 is TGTGCCACCAGCAGCCGCGATTGGCGGGAGCCCACCATTACCGGGGAGCTGTTTTTT. Protein: CATSSRDWREPTITGELFF.